A selection of T cell receptor beta chains follows, all from one sample in a study of blood T cell repertoires in COVID-19. Sequencing was performed with immunoSEQ multiplex PCR; in TCRdb, only in-frame clones are kept and a portion is missing. The table has under 300,000 clones, about 83% seen once; the top ten hold around 5.5%. The material sequenced was peripheral blood. These TCRs come from a human donor in a cohort sampled during active COVID-19. Both conserved end residues are part of each CDR3. A D gene is named only where the DNA matches it firmly. Clone size appears in some rows only: once, few, many, or a class for an expanded clone.

CDR3nt: TGTGCCAGCTCATTTGGGACTAGCGGGGGCCGGCGGAATGAGCAGTTCTTC
CDR3aa: CASSFGTSGGRRNEQFF
v_gene: TRBV18
j_gene: TRBJ2-1
d_gene: TRBD2
abundance: once

CDR3nt: TGTGCCAGCAGCGTATTGGGGACAGCGAACACCGGGGAGCTGTTTTTT
CDR3aa: CASSVLGTANTGELFF
v_gene: TRBV9
j_gene: TRBJ2-2
d_gene: TRBD1
abundance: -

CDR3nt: TGTGCCAGCAGTCGGACAGGGTTAGGCTACGAGCAGTACTTC
CDR3aa: CASSRTGLGYEQYF
v_gene: TRBV6-5
j_gene: TRBJ2-7
d_gene: TRBD1
abundance: -

CDR3nt: TGCGCCAGCAGCTTGGGACAGCAACAAGAGACCCAGTACTTC
CDR3aa: CASSLGQQQETQYF
v_gene: TRBV5-1
j_gene: TRBJ2-5
d_gene: -
abundance: few

CDR3nt: TGTGCCAGCAATCTTGGGGCCAACGTCCTGACTTTC
CDR3aa: CASNLGANVLTF
v_gene: TRBV3-1/TRBV3-2
j_gene: TRBJ2-6
d_gene: -
abundance: -

CDR3nt: TGTGCCAGCAGCTTGTTGCGGGGGGGCCTCCATGAGCAGTTCTTC
CDR3aa: CASSLLRGGLHEQFF
v_gene: TRBV5-5
j_gene: TRBJ2-1
d_gene: TRBD2
abundance: -

CDR3nt: TGTGCCAGCGGAACCAGGGGGCTTGATGAAAAACTGTTTTTT
CDR3aa: CASGTRGLDEKLFF
v_gene: TRBV19
j_gene: TRBJ1-4
d_gene: TRBD1
abundance: -

CDR3nt: TGCAGCGTTGAATTACCCGACAGGGCGGGTGGGGCCAACGTCCTGACTTTC
CDR3aa: CSVELPDRAGGANVLTF
v_gene: TRBV29-1
j_gene: TRBJ2-6
d_gene: TRBD1
abundance: -

CDR3nt: TGTGCCAGCAGCTTGTCCCCGACAGGCGGGGGAAACATTCAGTACTTC
CDR3aa: CASSLSPTGGGNIQYF
v_gene: TRBV5-5
j_gene: TRBJ2-4
d_gene: -
abundance: few

CDR3nt: TGCAGTGCTTCCCTAGAGGTTGAGCAGTTCTTC
CDR3aa: CSASLEVEQFF
v_gene: TRBV20-1
j_gene: TRBJ2-1
d_gene: -
abundance: -

CDR3nt: TGTGCCAGTATCGAAGGGGGATGGACCGGGGAGCTGTTTTTT
CDR3aa: CASIEGGWTGELFF
v_gene: TRBV19
j_gene: TRBJ2-2
d_gene: -
abundance: -

CDR3nt: TGCAGCGTTGAAGGCCCTAGCGGGAGGACCTCCGGTGAGCAGTTCTTC
CDR3aa: CSVEGPSGRTSGEQFF
v_gene: TRBV29-1
j_gene: TRBJ2-1
d_gene: TRBD2
abundance: -

CDR3nt: TGTGCCAGTAGTTCCAGGACAGGATTCACCGGGGAGCTGTTTTTT
CDR3aa: CASSSRTGFTGELFF
v_gene: TRBV19
j_gene: TRBJ2-2
d_gene: TRBD1
abundance: -

CDR3nt: TGCAGTGCTCCCCGGACTAGCGGAGGGGTCTTC
CDR3aa: CSAPRTSGGVF
v_gene: TRBV20-1
j_gene: TRBJ2-7
d_gene: TRBD2
abundance: -

CDR3nt: TGTGCCAGCAGCTCGCATGCGGGAGCCTCCTCCTACGAGCAGTACTTC
CDR3aa: CASSSHAGASSYEQYF
v_gene: TRBV28
j_gene: TRBJ2-7
d_gene: TRBD2
abundance: -

CDR3nt: TGTGCCAGCAGTCGCAGTTGGTCCTCGACAGATACGCAGTATTTT
CDR3aa: CASSRSWSSTDTQYF
v_gene: TRBV27
j_gene: TRBJ2-3
d_gene: -
abundance: -

CDR3nt: TGTGCCAGCAGCTTAGGCCTAGCGGGAGGGCCGGGGGAGCAGTACTTC
CDR3aa: CASSLGLAGGPGEQYF
v_gene: TRBV7-9
j_gene: TRBJ2-7
d_gene: TRBD2
abundance: -

CDR3nt: TGTGCCAGCAGCCTACTAGCTAAGGGGGATACGCAGTATTTT
CDR3aa: CASSLLAKGDTQYF
v_gene: TRBV13
j_gene: TRBJ2-3
d_gene: -
abundance: -

CDR3nt: TGTGCCAGCAGGCTGACGGGGAACACTGAAGCTTTCTTT
CDR3aa: CASRLTGNTEAFF
v_gene: TRBV12-3/TRBV12-4
j_gene: TRBJ1-1
d_gene: -
abundance: -

CDR3nt: TGTGCCAGCCTAGTGAGCCCCGGGACTAGCGGGGACTCCGGCGAGCAGTACTTC
CDR3aa: CASLVSPGTSGDSGEQYF
v_gene: TRBV2
j_gene: TRBJ2-7
d_gene: TRBD2
abundance: -

CDR3nt: TGTGCCAGCAGCTCCAGAGGTTCCAACCAAGAGACCCAGTACTTC
CDR3aa: CASSSRGSNQETQYF
v_gene: TRBV7-9
j_gene: TRBJ2-5
d_gene: -
abundance: -

CDR3nt: TGTGCCAGCAGCCAAGATCTTCGGCGGGATGGTCACAATGAGCAGTTCTTC
CDR3aa: CASSQDLRRDGHNEQFF
v_gene: TRBV4-2
j_gene: TRBJ2-1
d_gene: -
abundance: -

CDR3nt: TGTGCCAGCAGTTACTCTAGGGGATATAATGAAAAACTGTTTTTT
CDR3aa: CASSYSRGYNEKLFF
v_gene: TRBV6-5
j_gene: TRBJ1-4
d_gene: -
abundance: -

CDR3nt: TGTGCCAGCAGTTCCACAGGTGGCTCCTACAATGAGCAGTTCTTC
CDR3aa: CASSSTGGSYNEQFF
v_gene: TRBV6-5
j_gene: TRBJ2-1
d_gene: -
abundance: -

CDR3nt: TGTGCCACAAGGGGGAGTGGGGAAAAACTGTTTTTT
CDR3aa: CATRGSGEKLFF
v_gene: TRBV5-6
j_gene: TRBJ1-4
d_gene: -
abundance: -

CDR3nt: TGTGCCAGCAGACTATCGGTTGACTCTGGAAACACCATATATTTT
CDR3aa: CASRLSVDSGNTIYF
v_gene: TRBV27
j_gene: TRBJ1-3
d_gene: -
abundance: -

CDR3nt: TGTGCCAGCAGCTTAATGACGGGGACAGGGAGGTACTTC
CDR3aa: CASSLMTGTGRYF
v_gene: TRBV7-9
j_gene: TRBJ2-7
d_gene: TRBD1
abundance: -

CDR3nt: TGTGCCAGCAGTTTCGAGCGGGAGGCCTACGAGCAGTACTTC
CDR3aa: CASSFEREAYEQYF
v_gene: TRBV6-5
j_gene: TRBJ2-7
d_gene: TRBD2
abundance: -

CDR3nt: TGTGCCAGCAGCCACACAGTCGGGGGGGGTGTGAGCAATCAGCCCCAGCATTTT
CDR3aa: CASSHTVGGGVSNQPQHF
v_gene: TRBV2
j_gene: TRBJ1-5
d_gene: -
abundance: -

CDR3nt: TGTGCCAGCAGCCCGCTTGTCAGGGCAGATACGCAGTATTTT
CDR3aa: CASSPLVRADTQYF
v_gene: TRBV11-2
j_gene: TRBJ2-3
d_gene: -
abundance: -

CDR3nt: TGTGCCAGCAGGAGATCCCGGGACAGCTTAACCTACGAGCAGTACTTC
CDR3aa: CASRRSRDSLTYEQYF
v_gene: TRBV2
j_gene: TRBJ2-7
d_gene: TRBD1
abundance: once

CDR3nt: TGTGCCAGCAGCTTGAACGGACTCTCTGGAAACACCATATATTTT
CDR3aa: CASSLNGLSGNTIYF
v_gene: TRBV5-5
j_gene: TRBJ1-3
d_gene: -
abundance: -

CDR3nt: TGTGCCAGCAGTATGGGACAGCTCAACAACTACTATGGCTACACCTTC
CDR3aa: CASSMGQLNNYYGYTF
v_gene: TRBV27
j_gene: TRBJ1-2
d_gene: TRBD1
abundance: -

CDR3nt: TGTGCCAGTAGTATTGACAAGACCACAGATACGCAGTATTTT
CDR3aa: CASSIDKTTDTQYF
v_gene: TRBV19
j_gene: TRBJ2-3
d_gene: -
abundance: -

CDR3nt: TGTGCCAGCCAGGGGCCTGGAGAGACCCAGTACTTC
CDR3aa: CASQGPGETQYF
v_gene: TRBV7-6
j_gene: TRBJ2-5
d_gene: -
abundance: -

CDR3nt: TGTGCCAGTAGTACGGGACAGGGAAAGAGCGGCTACACCTTC
CDR3aa: CASSTGQGKSGYTF
v_gene: TRBV19
j_gene: TRBJ1-2
d_gene: TRBD1
abundance: -

CDR3nt: TGTGCCAGCTCACCACCAGTCCCCATGAGCTCTGGAAACACCATATATTTT
CDR3aa: CASSPPVPMSSGNTIYF
v_gene: TRBV18
j_gene: TRBJ1-3
d_gene: -
abundance: few

CDR3nt: TGTGCCAGCAGTGGGCCGGGATCCGGCAATTCACCCCTCCACTTT
CDR3aa: CASSGPGSGNSPLHF
v_gene: TRBV27
j_gene: TRBJ1-6
d_gene: -
abundance: -

CDR3nt: TGTGCCAGCATCGAGCGGGGGGGGTTAAATGAGCAGTTCTTC
CDR3aa: CASIERGGLNEQFF
v_gene: TRBV28
j_gene: TRBJ2-1
d_gene: TRBD2
abundance: few

CDR3nt: TGTGCCAGCAGCTTATATACGGACAGGGACTATAATTCACCCCTCCACTTT
CDR3aa: CASSLYTDRDYNSPLHF
v_gene: TRBV5-6
j_gene: TRBJ1-6
d_gene: TRBD1
abundance: once

CDR3nt: TGCGCCAGCAGCTTTAGGCTAGCGGGAGCCAATGAGCAGTTCTTC
CDR3aa: CASSFRLAGANEQFF
v_gene: TRBV5-1
j_gene: TRBJ2-1
d_gene: TRBD2
abundance: few